A single sample is the source of the 15 T cell receptor beta chains below, sequenced in a study of blood T cell repertoires in COVID-19. Sequenced by immunoSEQ multiplex PCR; TCRdb stores in-frame clones only, minus some. The data hold roughly 200,000 clones, with around 85% observed a single time. Sequenced: PBMCs or T cells enriched from blood (not recorded which). Source of these receptors: a man aged 40-49 years who had recovered from COVID-19.

The J gene is TRBJ2-2, the V gene TRBV18; tentative D call: TRBD1 (6 bases). With 5 bases removed from V and 1 base from J, the gap between germline ends came to 14 bases. There are 16 residues in the CDR3. The germline V gene encodes CDR1 KGHSH and CDR2 LQKENI. The CDR3: CASSSRTEMNTGELFF. In DNA form, the CDR3 reads TGTGCCAGCTCAAGTAGGACAGAGATGAACACCGGGGAGCTGTTTTTT.

The J gene is TRBJ2-1, the V gene TRBV7-9; D remains ambiguous. The CDR3 covers 12 residues. Germline CDR1 SEHNR, CDR2 FQNEAQ (reference sequence). V lost 1 base, J lost 11 bases, and 9 bases lay in between. DNA of the CDR3: TGTGCCAGCAGCTTAGACGTTAGCAAGCAGTTCTTC. Protein sequence: CASSLDVSKQFF.

The chain joins TRBV28 to TRBJ2-4; weak D call: TRBD1 (6 bases). V was pared by 5 bases and J by 1 base, with 21 bases between. Germline CDR1 and CDR2: MDHEN and SYDVKM. CDR3 length: 18 amino acids. The CDR3: CASSPRGLKGWAKNIQYF. CDR3 DNA: TGTGCCAGCAGTCCCAGGGGCCTCAAGGGGTGGGCCAAAAACATTCAGTACTTC.

This CDR3 is CASSAGQGRDTQYF. CDR3 nucleotides: TGCGCCAGCAGCGCGGGACAGGGCCGAGATACGCAGTATTTT. V usage is TRBV5-1 and J usage is TRBJ2-3; TRBD1 agrees at 9 bases. Germline-derived CDR1 and CDR2 are SGHRS and YFSETQ. V was pared by 4 bases and J by 5 bases, with 5 bases of the junction left unmatched. This CDR3 region has 14 residues. Together with reference TRBV5-1 and TRBJ2-3, the CDR3 gives the full variable domain: KAGVTQTPRYLIKTRGQQVTLSCSPISGHRSVSWYQQTPGQGLQFLFEYFSETQRNKGNFPGRFSGRQFSNSRSEMNVSTLELGDSALYLCASSAGQGRDTQYFGPGTRLTVL.

The chain carries TRBV5-1 and TRBJ1-4; 8 bases align to TRBD1. Germline CDR1 SGHRS, CDR2 YFSETQ. The CDR3 spans 15 residues. V trimming: 3 bases; J trimming: 8 bases; junction bases outside the gene matches: 9. As DNA, the CDR3 is TGCGCCAGCAGCTCGACCAGGGGGCTTGGGGAAAAACTGTTTTTT. Its translation is CASSSTRGLGEKLFF.

The chain has TRBV7-9 and TRBJ2-5, with D possibly TRBD2 on 7 matching bases. V lost 4 bases, J lost 3 bases, and 21 bases lay in between. This CDR3 is built from 17 residues. CDR1 SEHNR and CDR2 FQNEAQ come from the germline V gene (reference sequence). CDR3 loop: CASSSKAYREGKETQYF. DNA of the CDR3: TGTGCCAGCAGCTCAAAAGCCTACAGGGAGGGTAAAGAGACCCAGTACTTC.

The chain has TRBV28 and TRBJ1-2; the D gene is possibly TRBD1 (5 bases). V shed 4 bases and J shed 8 bases, with 8 bases lying between them. Germline assignment: CDR1 MDHEN and CDR2 SYDVKM. The CDR3 is 11 residues long. The CDR3 bases are TGTGCCAGCAGTTCATCAGGGGGCTACACCTTC. Protein: CASSSSGGYTF.

The chain carries TRBV30 and TRBJ2-3; 10 bases agree with TRBD1. V dropped 4 bases and J dropped 3; count of bases not matched to a gene: 4. Germline V gives CDR1 GTSNPN, CDR2 SVGIG (reference sequence). This CDR3 comprises 14 residues. CDR3 region: CAWKAGQGTDTQYF. CDR3 DNA: TGTGCCTGGAAGGCGGGACAGGGGACAGATACGCAGTATTTT.

This rearrangement joins TRBV5-4 to TRBJ1-6; the match to TRBD1 covers 7 bases. The length of the CDR3 is 14 residues. Germline V gene sequence: CDR1 SGHNT, CDR2 YYREEE (reference sequence). With V trimmed by 0 bases and J by 6 bases, 0 bases remained unmatched. CDR3 region: CASSLDRGNSPLHF. As DNA, the CDR3 is TGTGCCAGCAGCTTGGACAGGGGTAATTCACCCCTCCACTTT.

The gene calls are TRBV12-5 and TRBJ1-2; TRBD1 is a possible D gene (6 bases). Germline CDR1 and CDR2: LGHNT and FRNRAP. Trimming cost V 5 bases and J 7 bases, with 11 bases left between them. The CDR3 has 12 residues. Here the CDR3 reads CASGTDSGGYTF. The CDR3 bases are TGTGCTAGTGGTACGGACAGCGGTGGCTACACCTTC.

The gene calls are TRBV4-2 and TRBJ2-1; tentatively, D is TRBD2 (5 bases). Deletions cut 1 base from V and 3 bases from J, with 13 bases between. There are 16 residues in the CDR3. Germline V gene lookup returns CDR1 LGHNA and CDR2 YNFKEQ. The CDR3 nucleotides are TGTGCCAGCAGCCAAGTAGGACCCGGAGGCTACAATGAGCAGTTCTTC. The encoded protein is CASSQVGPGGYNEQFF.

The genes are TRBV4-1 and TRBJ1-1, with 11 bases that match TRBD1. Germline V gene lookup returns CDR1 MGHRA and CDR2 YSYEKL. This CDR3 has 17 amino acids. V lost 3 bases and J lost 1; bases outside the gene matches: 7. The chain's CDR3 is CASSHSRTGGRNTEAFF. The CDR3 region has the DNA TGCGCCAGCAGCCACTCAAGGACAGGGGGCCGGAACACTGAAGCTTTCTTT.

The chain carries TRBV6-2 or TRBV6-3 and TRBJ1-5; 9 positions match TRBD1. The CDR3 sequence is 17 residues long. The germline V gene encodes CDR1 MNHEY and CDR2 SVGEGT. V was clipped by 2 bases and J by 6 bases; unmatched bases: 11. CDR3 sequence reads: CASSYLMGQGEGQPQHF. CDR3 sequence (DNA): TGTGCCAGCAGTTACCTAATGGGACAGGGAGAAGGTCAGCCCCAGCATTTT.

As DNA, the CDR3 is TGTGCCAGCAGCTTAGGGGTCTGGGGGGGAGGCAATCAGCCCCAGCATTTT. As protein: CASSLGVWGGGNQPQHF. V usage is TRBV7-2 and J usage is TRBJ1-5, with a possible D match to TRBD1 (5 bases). CDR1 is SGHTA, CDR2 FQGNSA, per germline. The CDR3 has 17 amino acids. Trimming cost V 1 base and J 2 bases, with 15 bases left between them. The variable domain in full, completed from reference TRBV7-2 and TRBJ1-5, reads GAGVSQSPSNKVTEKGKDVELRCDPISGHTALYWYRQSLGQGLEFLIYFQGNSAPDKSGLPSDRFSAERTGGSVSTLTIQRTQQEDSAVYLCASSLGVWGGGNQPQHFGDGTRLSIL.

V and J are TRBV27 and TRBJ1-5; D uncertain. With 2 bases removed from V and 4 bases from J, the gap between germline ends came to 12 bases. The CDR3 runs 15 residues. Germline CDR1 MNHEY, CDR2 SMNVEV (reference sequence). DNA of the CDR3: TGTGCCAGCAGTTTAGGACTGGGTTTGAATCAGCCCCAGCATTTT. It yields the protein CASSLGLGLNQPQHF.